This TCR beta chain was profiled in a study of T cells after yellow fever vaccination. Study-wide findings and caveats: A weaker secondary response peaked on day 5, the primary on day 15. Highly abundant clonotypes carried over from the bulk population could end up in FACS-sorted repertoires as contaminants. Few clonotypes appeared in both CD4 and CD8 compartments.

TCRdb re-called the 5' RACE reads with MiXCR, one entry per CDR3 protein. This sample yields 350,000 to 450,000 distinct CDR3 sequences, of which roughly 6.2% are seen a single time; about 15% belongs to the top ten. The CDR3 totals 13 residues. V lost 3 bases and J lost 7, with 12 bases in between. CDR1 MGHDK and CDR2 SYGVNS come from the germline V gene. As concerns this clonotype: No antigen is known for it.

This receptor was identified in a man younger than 45 who received the YFV17D yellow fever vaccine. The sequencing here drew on PBMCs, taken 5 days after the yellow fever booster vaccination. This chain uses TRBV25-1 with TRBJ2-5; D may match TRBD1 or TRBD2 (5 bases each). The DNA of the CDR3 is TGTGCCAGCAGTGACGAGGCAGGGAGGACCCAGTACTTC. It encodes CASSDEAGRTQYF. The complete variable domain, with remaining parts taken from reference TRBV25-1 and TRBJ2-5, reads EADIYQTPRYLVIGTGKKITLECSQTMGHDKMYWYQQDPGMELHLIHYSYGVNSTEKGDLSSESTVSRIRTEHFPLTLESARPSHTSQYLCASSDEAGRTQYFGPGTRLLVL.